A selection of T cell receptor beta chains follows, all from one sample in a study of blood T cell repertoires in COVID-19. Data came from immunoSEQ multiplex PCR; TCRdb stores just in-frame clones and leaves some out. The repertoire has under 300,000 clones, 70% to 85% of them found once; the top ten carry 1.4%. The sequencing sample was made of peripheral blood. The receptors were gathered from a woman aged 40 to 50 who had recovered from COVID-19. Each CDR3 is given with its conserved first and last residue. The D gene is left open where the match is weak. Expanded clones are given a class, and other clones once, few, many or no size at all.

V gene	clone size	D gene	J gene	CDR3 DNA	CDR3 protein
TRBV6-2/TRBV6-3	.	TRBD1	TRBJ2-3	TGTGCCAGCAGCCCGGACAGGTCCCCGGGCACAGATACGCAGTATTTT	CASSPDRSPGTDTQYF
TRBV11-3	.	.	TRBJ1-1	TGTGCCAGCAGCTTGGGACTGACTGAAGCTTTCTTT	CASSLGLTEAFF
TRBV5-1	many	TRBD2	TRBJ2-7	TGCGCCAGCAGCGCTGCTATTTTACCGGGACTAAAAATCTACGAGCAGTACTTC	CASSAAILPGLKIYEQYF
TRBV6-2/TRBV6-3	.	.	TRBJ2-5	TGTGCCAGCAGTTATCCCTTTAGCGGACAACAAGAGACCCAGTACTTC	CASSYPFSGQQETQYF
TRBV11-2	.	.	TRBJ1-6	TGTGCCAGCAGCTGGACTGATTCACCCCTCCACTTT	CASSWTDSPLHF
TRBV6-6	.	TRBD1	TRBJ2-2	TGTGCCAGCAGCCCCCGGGACAGGGCCTTCGGGGAGCTGTTTTTT	CASSPRDRAFGELFF
TRBV19	.	.	TRBJ1-1	TGTGCCAGTAGTATCGGGGGGCGTCTGGCTTTCTTT	CASSIGGRLAFF
TRBV3-1/TRBV3-2	few	.	TRBJ2-2	TGTGCCAGCACCACAGGCGGGGAGCTGTTTTTT	CASTTGGELFF
TRBV4-3	once	.	TRBJ1-4	TGCGCCAGCAGCCAAGATTCCCCTATAACAGGTTTTGCAACTAATGAAAAACTGTTTTTT	CASSQDSPITGFATNEKLFF
TRBV27	once	.	TRBJ2-2	TGTGCCAGCAGTTTGTGGGGGGATGCGAACACCGGGGAGCTGTTTTTT	CASSLWGDANTGELFF
TRBV7-9	once	TRBD1	TRBJ2-3	TGTGCCAGCAGCTCATACAGGGGACGCGCAGATACGCAGTATTTT	CASSSYRGRADTQYF
TRBV19	.	TRBD1	TRBJ2-6	TGTGCCAGTAGTGGTAAGACAGGGGGCACTGGGGCCAACGTCCTGACTTTC	CASSGKTGGTGANVLTF
TRBV7-8	once	.	TRBJ1-5	TGTGCCAGCAGCTTTCAGATCAGCAATCAGCCCCAGCATTTT	CASSFQISNQPQHF
TRBV19	once	.	TRBJ2-7	TGTGCCAGTAGTACAAACCACAGGGTCCTCTACGAGCAGTACTTC	CASSTNHRVLYEQYF
TRBV18	.	TRBD1	TRBJ1-6	TGTGCCAGAAAGCCCGGGACAGGGGCCGTTAGTCCCTATAATTCACCCCTCCACTTT	CARKPGTGAVSPYNSPLHF
TRBV25-1	.	.	TRBJ2-5	TGTGCCAGCTTCCGGGAGACCCAGTACTTC	CASFRETQYF
TRBV2	.	.	TRBJ2-7	TGTGCCAGCAGTGAAGCGGGCCCGGGCGGGTGGTACTTC	CASSEAGPGGWYF
TRBV7-2	few	TRBD2	TRBJ2-4	TGTGCCAGCAGCTTAGAGGCTAGCGGGGCGGGCAAAAACATTCAGTACTTC	CASSLEASGAGKNIQYF
TRBV7-2	.	TRBD2	TRBJ2-5	TGTGCCAGCAGTTCTTGGGTGGGAGGGGAGACCCAGTACTTC	CASSSWVGGETQYF
TRBV5-1	once	.	TRBJ1-1	TGCGCCAGCAGCCCAGACGGACAGAACACTGAAGCTTTCTTT	CASSPDGQNTEAFF
TRBV29-1	once	.	TRBJ2-2	TGCAGCGTTGGGGAGACGCAGACCAACACCGGGGAGCTGTTTTTT	CSVGETQTNTGELFF
TRBV5-1	.	.	TRBJ2-2	TGCGCCAGCAGCTTGGGCGCAGGCGTTACCGGGGAGCTGTTTTTT	CASSLGAGVTGELFF
TRBV3-1/TRBV3-2	.	TRBD1	TRBJ1-2	TGTGCCAGCAGCTTCGGACAGGGGCTGATTAACTATGGCTACACCTTC	CASSFGQGLINYGYTF
TRBV5-6	.	.	TRBJ2-7	TGTGCCAGCAGCTTGGCCGCACAGACTAGCTCCTACGAGCAGTACTTC	CASSLAAQTSSYEQYF
TRBV15	.	TRBD2	TRBJ2-1	TGTGCCACCAGCAGAGGGAGCGGGGCCCAAAGCTCCTACAATGAGCAGTTCTTC	CATSRGSGAQSSYNEQFF
TRBV25-1	.	.	TRBJ1-4	TGTGCCAGCAGTGACCTACAGGGAGCGACTGAAAAACTGTTTTTT	CASSDLQGATEKLFF
TRBV10-3	.	TRBD1	TRBJ2-7	TGTGCTATCGGGGACAGTGAGTCCTACGAGCAGTACTTC	CAIGDSESYEQYF
TRBV11-3	.	.	TRBJ2-2	TGTGCCAGCAGCACCGGGACAACGAACACCGGGGAGCTGTTTTTT	CASSTGTTNTGELFF
TRBV5-1	.	.	TRBJ2-2	TGCGCCAGCAGCTTGGCTCGGGTCGGGGAGCTGTTTTTT	CASSLARVGELFF
TRBV5-1	.	.	TRBJ2-2	TGCGCCAGCAGCCGTGACTCATCGAACACCGGGGAGCTGTTTTTT	CASSRDSSNTGELFF
TRBV18	.	.	TRBJ2-5	TGTGCCAGCTCACCACCTACGCGGGACTCCCTCTTGGGGGAGACCCAGTACTTC	CASSPPTRDSLLGETQYF
TRBV6-6	.	TRBD2	TRBJ2-2	TGTGCCAGCCCCACCGGGACTAGCGGAACCGGGGAGCTGTTTTTT	CASPTGTSGTGELFF
TRBV19	.	TRBD1	TRBJ2-5	TGTGCCAGTAGTGGCAACAACAGGGGAATCCAAGAGACCCAGTACTTC	CASSGNNRGIQETQYF
TRBV12-3/TRBV12-4	.	TRBD1	TRBJ1-6	TGTGCCAGCAGTTTGACAGGGGAAACACCCCTCCACTTT	CASSLTGETPLHF
TRBV12-5	.	TRBD1	TRBJ2-2	TGTGCTAGTATGAGGGGGCAAACCGGGGAGCTGTTTTTT	CASMRGQTGELFF
TRBV30	.	TRBD1	TRBJ1-1	TGTGCCTGGAGCATGGAGACCAGGACAGGGAGAGCTTTCTTT	CAWSMETRTGRAFF
TRBV11-3	.	.	TRBJ2-1	TGTGCCAGCAGCTTAGAAGTTGGCGGCTCCTACAATGAGCAGTTCTTC	CASSLEVGGSYNEQFF
TRBV4-3	once	TRBD1	TRBJ2-3	TGCGCCAGCAGCCACCCCCGGACAGGGGGATCGGATACGCAGTATTTT	CASSHPRTGGSDTQYF
TRBV6-1	few	.	TRBJ1-3	TGTGCCAGCAGTGAATTAGGCGGGTTCTCTGGAAACACCATATATTTT	CASSELGGFSGNTIYF
TRBV7-3	.	TRBD1	TRBJ1-2	TGTGCCAGCAGCTCCGACTCGACAGGGGGAAATGGCTACACCTTC	CASSSDSTGGNGYTF
TRBV6-1	.	TRBD1	TRBJ1-1	TGTGCCAGCAGTGAACGCTACCGGGACAGGGGGCGTCGGACTGAAGCTTTCTTT	CASSERYRDRGRRTEAFF
TRBV7-9	.	.	TRBJ1-3	TGTGCCAGCAGCTTAGACCGAGTCTCTGGAAACACCATATATTTT	CASSLDRVSGNTIYF
TRBV3-1/TRBV3-2	.	TRBD1	TRBJ1-3	TGTGCCAGCAGCCCGCCCGGGACAGGGGCCGGAAACACCATATATTTT	CASSPPGTGAGNTIYF
TRBV24-1	.	.	TRBJ2-2	TGTGCCACCAGTGATGCCGGGACTGCGAACACCGGGGAGCTGTTTTTT	CATSDAGTANTGELFF
TRBV5-1	.	TRBD1	TRBJ2-3	TGCGCCAGCAGCCACGGACAGGGTCAGCCGAAAGATACGCAGTATTTT	CASSHGQGQPKDTQYF
TRBV28	.	.	TRBJ1-4	TGTGCCAGCAGTGGGGACATCTCTGATGAAAAACTGTTTTTT	CASSGDISDEKLFF
TRBV7-9	.	TRBD2	TRBJ2-1	TGTGCCAGCAGCTTAGGGTCCGGTAGCGGGAACTCCTACAATGAGCAGTTCTTC	CASSLGSGSGNSYNEQFF
TRBV5-1	.	TRBD1	TRBJ1-6	TGCGCCAGCAGCTCGGAACCGGGACAGGGTATACCCCTCCACTTT	CASSSEPGQGIPLHF
TRBV6-5	few	.	TRBJ1-2	TGTGCCAGCCAAAACCCTGACGGAGCCTATGGCTACACCTTC	CASQNPDGAYGYTF
TRBV7-9	.	.	TRBJ1-1	TGTGCCAGCAGCTTAGATGAGGACAGGAACACTGAAGCTTTCTTT	CASSLDEDRNTEAFF
TRBV11-2	.	.	TRBJ1-2	TGTGCCAGCAGCGTAACTCAGGGAAGTGGCTACACCTTC	CASSVTQGSGYTF